A single sample is the source of the 17 T cell receptor beta chains below, sequenced in a study of blood T cell repertoires in COVID-19. Produced via immunoSEQ multiplex PCR; TCRdb's table is partial and in-frame only. The repertoire holds 140,000 to 150,000 clones, with 84% as singletons. The material sequenced was peripheral blood. The receptors derive from a human donor in a cohort sampled during active COVID-19.

The gene calls are TRBV6-2 or TRBV6-3 and TRBJ1-4; a weak D match, TRBD1 (6 bases). Germline lookup yields CDR1 MNHEY and CDR2 SVGEGT. The V and J ends lost 1 base and 5 bases respectively, with 11 bases between them. The CDR3 runs 15 residues. The CDR3 DNA sequence: TGTGCCAGCAGTTACTTCGGACAGACGAATGAAAAACTGTTTTTT. The encoded protein is CASSYFGQTNEKLFF.

This chain uses TRBV3-1 (or the pseudogene TRBV3-2) with TRBJ2-3; 7 bases fit TRBD1. The CDR3 length is 18 residues. V gave up 0 bases and J gave up 6 bases; unmatched junction bases: 15. CDR1 and CDR2 from the germline V gene are LGHDT and YNNKEL (reference sequence). Written as DNA, the CDR3 is TGTGCCAGCAGCCAAGATAGGGGCGGTGGCAGGGGGTTGGATACGCAGTATTTT. This translates into CASSQDRGGGRGLDTQYF.

This chain links TRBV30 with TRBJ2-6, with TRBD1 matching over 10 bases. CDR3 length: 17 residues. Germline V lookup: CDR1 GTSNPN, CDR2 SVGIG (reference sequence). J was trimmed by 1 base and V by 4 bases; bases with no gene match: 7. For the CDR3, the DNA is TGTGCCTGGACCAAGGGACAGGGGAGGTCTGGGGCCAACGTCCTGACTTTC. Its protein is CAWTKGQGRSGANVLTF.

This chain uses TRBV19 with TRBJ1-3; D uncertain. The CDR3 spans 14 residues. The V end lost 5 bases, the J end lost 1 base, and 9 bases lay between the germline ends. Germline V gene lookup returns CDR1 LNHDA and CDR2 SQIVND (reference sequence). The CDR3 nucleotides read TGTGCCAGTAGTGACGTAGCGTCTGGAAACACCATATATTTT. This sequence encodes CASSDVASGNTIYF.

The chain links TRBV7-2 to TRBJ1-5; a possible D gene is TRBD1 (5 bases). From germline, CDR1 is SGHTA and CDR2 FQGNSA. The germline V and J ends were trimmed by 1 base and 9 bases, with 13 bases remaining between them. The CDR3 runs to 14 residues. DNA of the CDR3: TGTGCCAGCAGCTTAGGACCCCTCGGGGGGCCCCAGCATTTT. It encodes CASSLGPLGGPQHF.

The rearrangement joins TRBV5-4 to TRBJ1-2; 12 bases line up with TRBD1. The CDR3 contains 15 residues. V lost 0 bases, J lost 7 bases, and 4 bases stayed unmatched. Germline assignment: CDR1 SGHNT and CDR2 YYREEE (reference sequence). CDR3 in amino acids: CASSLDGTGGRGYTF. The CDR3 DNA sequence: TGTGCCAGCAGCTTGGACGGGACAGGGGGCCGTGGCTACACCTTC.

The V call is TRBV5-6, the J call TRBJ1-5, with D perhaps matching TRBD1 (5 bases). There are 14 residues in the CDR3. V was pared by 2 bases and J by 7 bases, with 13 bases between. Germline CDR1 reads SGHDT; CDR2 reads YYEEEE. This CDR3 reads CASSFGRAGQPQHF. DNA of the CDR3: TGTGCCAGCAGCTTCGGCAGGGCGGGACAGCCCCAGCATTTT.

The J gene is TRBJ1-5, the V gene TRBV6-2 or TRBV6-3; 10 bases line up with TRBD1. The CDR3 sequence is 18 residues long. J lost 3 bases, V lost 4 bases, and 12 bases had no gene match. Germline loops: CDR1 MNHEY, CDR2 SVGEGT. The chain's CDR3 is CASSFRDRGLNNNQPQHF. The CDR3, as DNA: TGTGCCAGCAGTTTCCGGGACAGGGGCTTGAATAACAATCAGCCCCAGCATTTT.

This clone was detected only a few times. The V call is TRBV7-2, the J call TRBJ2-7, with TRBD1 matching 9 bases. The CDR3 has 15 amino acids. The J segment lost 7 bases and the V segment lost 4 bases, leaving 11 bases of the junction unmatched. Germline values: CDR1 SGHTA, CDR2 FQGNSA. The CDR3 coding sequence is TGTGCCAGCAGCTCGGACAGGGGCCTTTGGAAAGAGCAGTACTTC. Amino acids: CASSSDRGLWKEQYF.

V usage is TRBV27 and J usage is TRBJ2-7, with D possibly matching TRBD1 (6 bases). Matching the DNA end better, TRBJ2-5 makes the J call doubtful. The CDR3 contains 14 residues. CDR1 MNHEY and CDR2 SMNVEV come from the germline V gene (reference sequence). CDR3 in DNA: TGTGCCAGCAGTTTCATGGGGGCCCAAGAGACCCAGTACTTC. Its protein product is CASSFMGAQETQYF.

This sequence joins TRBV7-2 and TRBJ1-5, with D uncertain. Germline-derived CDR1 and CDR2 are SGHTA and FQGNSA. This CDR3 region has 13 residues. The V end was cut by 2 bases, the J end by 3 bases, with 5 bases between. CDR3 region: CASSLNYNQPQHF. CDR3 sequence (DNA): TGTGCCAGCAGCTTAAATTACAATCAGCCCCAGCATTTT.

The chain carries TRBV5-1 and TRBJ1-6, with TRBD1 as a possible D gene (5 bases). CDR1 is SGHRS and CDR2 is YFSETQ in the germline V gene. With 0 bases removed from V and 10 bases from J, the gap between germline ends came to 5 bases. This CDR3 has 12 amino acids. CDR3 in DNA: TGCGCCAGCAGCTTGGAGGGGTCACCCCTCCACTTT. Its translation is CASSLEGSPLHF.

The chain employs TRBV7-9 and TRBJ1-1, with D unresolved. The ends were cut back, 3 bases at V and 4 bases at J, with 6 bases in the middle. The CDR3 sequence is 12 residues long. Germline V gene sequence: CDR1 SEHNR, CDR2 FQNEAQ (reference sequence). For the CDR3, the DNA is TGTGCCAGCAGCTTTGGGCTCACTGAAGCTTTCTTT. This codes for CASSFGLTEAFF.

The chain couples TRBV9 to TRBJ2-3; 8 bases fit TRBD2. Germline V gene data show CDR1 as SGDLS and CDR2 as YYNGEE. This CDR3 region has 16 residues. Trimming removed 0 bases from V and 6 bases from J; junction bases left unmatched: 9. CDR3 in amino acids: CASSVAGGGTPDTQYF. DNA of the CDR3: TGTGCCAGCAGCGTAGCGGGCGGGGGGACCCCGGATACGCAGTATTTT.

The V call is TRBV30, the J call TRBJ2-5; D perhaps matches TRBD1 (5 bases). Trimming took off 3 bases at V and 5 bases at J, with 22 bases between the two ends. The CDR3 is 16 amino acids. CDR1 is GTSNPN, CDR2 SVGIG, per germline (reference sequence). Here the CDR3 DNA reads TGTGCCTGGAGGCCCCTCTCCGGGCTCAAGGGGGAGACCCAGTACTTC. It specifies CAWRPLSGLKGETQYF. The full variable domain, rest sourced from reference TRBV30 and TRBJ2-5, is SQTIHQWPATLVQPVGSPLSLECTVEGTSNPNLYWYRQAAGRGLQLLFYSVGIGQISSEVPQNLSASRPQDRQFILSSKKLLLSDSGFYLCAWRPLSGLKGETQYFGPGTRLLVL.

V gene TRBV7-9 combines with J gene TRBJ1-4; 7 nucleotides align to TRBD1. Germline V CDR1 and CDR2: SEHNR, FQNEAQ (reference sequence). The CDR3 has 13 residues. V was clipped by 6 bases and J by 8 bases; unmatched bases: 6. Here the CDR3 reads CASRGGGNEKLFF. The CDR3 DNA reads TGTGCCAGCAGAGGAGGGGGCAACGAAAAACTGTTTTTT.

This rearrangement joins TRBV27 to TRBJ2-2; D may be TRBD1 (6 bases). The CDR3 totals 14 residues. The V and J ends lost 7 bases and 5 bases respectively, with 14 bases between them. Germline-derived CDR1 and CDR2 are MNHEY and SMNVEV (reference sequence). The CDR3 DNA reads TGTGCCAGCAAAGTGGGGGCGGCAACCGGGGAGCTGTTTTTT. Amino acids: CASKVGAATGELFF.